This paragraph covers one T cell receptor (beta chain) sequence. The sample is drawn from a study of blood T cell repertoires in COVID-19. Background on the study: The origin of the acute and convalescent COVID-19 samples was the United States, Italy and Spain. From T cells, B-cell-depleted T cells, or PBMCs came the material, which was cDNA or gDNA.

Trimming shortened V by 2 bases and J by 7 bases, and 9 bases separated the two germline ends. From germline, CDR1 is MNHNS and CDR2 SASEGT. The CDR3 has 14 residues. As originally analysed: Estimation of nucleated cell counts relied on the amplification of reference gene primers. Only in-frame clones appear in the TCRdb table, and some are missing; sequencing was by immunoSEQ multiplex PCR. That table supplies the V and J calls and clone size; D and trimming were determined from the DNA. The table records over 85,000 clones, about 85% of them present only once. Sequenced: peripheral blood. The chain links TRBV6-1 to TRBJ1-6; D perhaps matches TRBD1 (5 bases). This clonotype originated in a human donor in a cohort sampled during active COVID-19. CDR3 in DNA: TGTGCCAGCAGTGAACCGACAGAAAATTCACCCCTCCACTTT. Translation gives CASSEPTENSPLHF.